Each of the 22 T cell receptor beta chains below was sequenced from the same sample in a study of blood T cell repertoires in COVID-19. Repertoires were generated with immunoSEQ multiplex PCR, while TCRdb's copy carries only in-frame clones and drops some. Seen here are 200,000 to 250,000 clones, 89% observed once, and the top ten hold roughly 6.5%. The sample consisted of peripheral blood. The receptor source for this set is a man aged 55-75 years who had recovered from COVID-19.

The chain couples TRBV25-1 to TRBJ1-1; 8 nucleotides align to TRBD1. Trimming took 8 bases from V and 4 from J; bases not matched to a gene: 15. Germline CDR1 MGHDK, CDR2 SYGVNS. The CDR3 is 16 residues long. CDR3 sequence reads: CASGPTGTGMGTEAFF. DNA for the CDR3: TGTGCCAGCGGTCCTACCGGGACAGGTATGGGCACTGAAGCTTTCTTT.

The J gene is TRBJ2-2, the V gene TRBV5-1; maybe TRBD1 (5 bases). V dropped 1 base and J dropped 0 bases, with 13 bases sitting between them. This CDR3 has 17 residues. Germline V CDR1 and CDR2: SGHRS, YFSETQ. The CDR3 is CASSLTLTAANTGELFF. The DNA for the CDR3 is TGCGCCAGCAGCTTGACTTTGACAGCCGCGAACACCGGGGAGCTGTTTTTT.

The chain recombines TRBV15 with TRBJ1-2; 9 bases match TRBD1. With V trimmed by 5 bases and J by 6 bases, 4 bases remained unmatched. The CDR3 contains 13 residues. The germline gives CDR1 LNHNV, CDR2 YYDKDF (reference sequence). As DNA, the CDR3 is TGTGCCACCAGCGCGGACAGGGGCGATGGCTACACCTTC. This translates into CATSADRGDGYTF.

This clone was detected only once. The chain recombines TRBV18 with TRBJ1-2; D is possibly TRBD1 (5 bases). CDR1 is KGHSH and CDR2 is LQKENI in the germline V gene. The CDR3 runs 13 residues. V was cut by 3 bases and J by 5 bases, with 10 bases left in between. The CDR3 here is CASSPAREYGYTF. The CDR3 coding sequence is TGTGCCAGCTCACCTGCCAGGGAATATGGCTACACCTTC.

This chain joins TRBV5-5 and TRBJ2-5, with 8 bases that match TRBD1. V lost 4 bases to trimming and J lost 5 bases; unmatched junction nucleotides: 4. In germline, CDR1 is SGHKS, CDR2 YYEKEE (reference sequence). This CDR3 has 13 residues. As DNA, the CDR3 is TGTGCCAGCAGCCAACAGGGGGTGGAGACCCAGTACTTC. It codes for CASSQQGVETQYF. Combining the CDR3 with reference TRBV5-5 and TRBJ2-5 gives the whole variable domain DAGVTQSPTHLIKTRGQQVTLRCSPISGHKSVSWYQQVLGQGPQFIFQYYEKEERGRGNFPDRFSARQFPNYSSELNVNALLLGDSALYLCASSQQGVETQYFGPGTRLLVL.

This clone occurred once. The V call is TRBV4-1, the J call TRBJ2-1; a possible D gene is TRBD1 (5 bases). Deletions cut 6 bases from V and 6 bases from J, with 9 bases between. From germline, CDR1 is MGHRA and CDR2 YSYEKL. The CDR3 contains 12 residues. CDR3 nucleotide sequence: TGCGCCAGCAGTCGACAGTCCAATGAGCAGTTCTTC. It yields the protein CASSRQSNEQFF.

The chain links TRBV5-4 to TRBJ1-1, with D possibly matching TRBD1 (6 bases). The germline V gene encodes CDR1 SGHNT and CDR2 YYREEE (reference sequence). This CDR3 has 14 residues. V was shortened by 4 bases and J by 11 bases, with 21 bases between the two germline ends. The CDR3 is CASSQGQMTPVAFF. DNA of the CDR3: TGTGCCAGCAGCCAAGGACAGATGACCCCTGTGGCTTTCTTT. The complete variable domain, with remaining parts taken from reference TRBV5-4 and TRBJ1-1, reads ETGVTQSPTHLIKTRGQQVTLRCSSQSGHNTVSWYQQALGQGPQFIFQYYREEENGRGNFPPRFSGLQFPNYSSELNVNALELDDSALYLCASSQGQMTPVAFFGQGTRLTVV.

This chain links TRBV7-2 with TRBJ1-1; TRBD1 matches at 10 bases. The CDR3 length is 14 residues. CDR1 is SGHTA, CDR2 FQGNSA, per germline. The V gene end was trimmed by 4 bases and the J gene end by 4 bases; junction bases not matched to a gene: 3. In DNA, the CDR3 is TGTGCCAGCAGCTCTTGGACAGGGGGCACTGAAGCTTTCTTT. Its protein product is CASSSWTGGTEAFF.

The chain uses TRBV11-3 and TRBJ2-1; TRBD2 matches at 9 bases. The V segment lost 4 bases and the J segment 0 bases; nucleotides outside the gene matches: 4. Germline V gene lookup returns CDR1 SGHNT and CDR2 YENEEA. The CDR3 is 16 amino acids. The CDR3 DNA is TGTGCCAGCAGCTCTAGCGGGAAGAGCTCCTACAATGAGCAGTTCTTC. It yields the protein CASSSSGKSSYNEQFF.

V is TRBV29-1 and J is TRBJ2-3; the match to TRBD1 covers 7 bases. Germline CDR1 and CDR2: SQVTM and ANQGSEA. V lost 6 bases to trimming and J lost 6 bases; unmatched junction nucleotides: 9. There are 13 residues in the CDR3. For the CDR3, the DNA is TGCAGCGTCCGGACAGGAGAAGTGGATACGCAGTATTTT. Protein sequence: CSVRTGEVDTQYF.

Here the CDR3 reads CATRHARLLEREGPDTQYF. CDR3 coding DNA: TGTGCCACCAGGCACGCCCGACTTCTTGAGCGGGAGGGACCAGATACGCAGTATTTT. The V call is TRBV15, the J call TRBJ2-3, with 10 positions matching TRBD2. CDR1 is LNHNV, CDR2 YYDKDF, per germline (reference sequence). Trimming at V came to 6 bases and at J to 4 bases, leaving 19 bases not matched to a gene. This CDR3 is 19 amino acids long.

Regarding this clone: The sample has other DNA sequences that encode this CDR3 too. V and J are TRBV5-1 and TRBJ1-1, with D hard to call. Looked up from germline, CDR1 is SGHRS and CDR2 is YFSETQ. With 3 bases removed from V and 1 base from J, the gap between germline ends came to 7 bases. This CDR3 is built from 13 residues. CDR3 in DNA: TGCGCCAGCAGCTCGCAGTCGAACACTGAAGCTTTCTTT. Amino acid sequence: CASSSQSNTEAFF.

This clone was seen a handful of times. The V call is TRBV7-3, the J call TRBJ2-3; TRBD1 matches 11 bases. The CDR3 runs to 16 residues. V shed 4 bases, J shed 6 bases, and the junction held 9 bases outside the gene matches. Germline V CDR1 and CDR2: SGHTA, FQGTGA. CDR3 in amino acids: CASSWGGTGGTDTQYF. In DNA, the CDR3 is TGTGCCAGCAGCTGGGGAGGGACAGGGGGTACCGATACGCAGTATTTT.

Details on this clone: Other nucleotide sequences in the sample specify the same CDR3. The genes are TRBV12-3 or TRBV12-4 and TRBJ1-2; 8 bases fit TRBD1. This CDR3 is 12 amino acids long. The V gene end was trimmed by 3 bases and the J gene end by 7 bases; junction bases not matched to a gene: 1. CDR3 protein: CASSLTGVGYTF. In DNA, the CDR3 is TGTGCCAGCAGTTTGACAGGGGTTGGCTACACCTTC.

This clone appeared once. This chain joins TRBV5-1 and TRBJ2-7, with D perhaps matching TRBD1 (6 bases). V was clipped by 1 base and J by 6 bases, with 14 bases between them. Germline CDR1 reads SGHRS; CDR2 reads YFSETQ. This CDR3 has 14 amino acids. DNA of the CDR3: TGCGCCAGCAGCTTGACAGGGACGGACCGCGAGCAGTACTTC. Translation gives CASSLTGTDREQYF.

The CDR3 reads CASSPRTGPDSPLHF. CDR3 nucleotide sequence: TGTGCCAGCTCACCACGGACAGGTCCTGATTCACCCCTCCACTTT. The J gene is TRBJ1-6, the V gene TRBV18; 7 positions match TRBD1. The CDR3 loop spans 15 amino acids. The germline V gene encodes CDR1 KGHSH and CDR2 LQKENI. J was trimmed by 8 bases and V by 1 base; bases with no gene match: 5.

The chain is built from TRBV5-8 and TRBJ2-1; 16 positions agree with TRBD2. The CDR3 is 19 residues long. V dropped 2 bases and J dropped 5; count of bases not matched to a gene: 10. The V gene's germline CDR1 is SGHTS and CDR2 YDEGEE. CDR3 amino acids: CASSLAGTSGGALNNEQFF. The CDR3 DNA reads TGTGCCAGCAGCTTAGCCGGGACTAGCGGGGGGGCCTTGAACAATGAGCAGTTCTTC.

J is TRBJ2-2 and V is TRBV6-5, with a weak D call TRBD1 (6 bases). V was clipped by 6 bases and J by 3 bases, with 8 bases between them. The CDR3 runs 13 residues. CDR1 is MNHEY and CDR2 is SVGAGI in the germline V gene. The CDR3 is CASRQGYTGELFF. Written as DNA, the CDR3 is TGTGCCAGCAGACAGGGATACACCGGGGAGCTGTTTTTT.

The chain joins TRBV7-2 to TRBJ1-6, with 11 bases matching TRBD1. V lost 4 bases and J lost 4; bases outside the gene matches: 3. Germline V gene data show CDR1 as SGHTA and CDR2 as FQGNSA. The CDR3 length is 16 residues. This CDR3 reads CASSSGQGVYNSPLHF. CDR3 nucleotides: TGTGCCAGCAGCTCGGGACAGGGGGTATATAATTCACCCCTCCACTTT.

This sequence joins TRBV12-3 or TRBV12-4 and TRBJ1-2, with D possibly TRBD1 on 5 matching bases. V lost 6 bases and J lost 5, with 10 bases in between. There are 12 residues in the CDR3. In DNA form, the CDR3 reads TGTGCCAGCAGCCTTGGGGCTTATGGCTACACCTTC. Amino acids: CASSLGAYGYTF.

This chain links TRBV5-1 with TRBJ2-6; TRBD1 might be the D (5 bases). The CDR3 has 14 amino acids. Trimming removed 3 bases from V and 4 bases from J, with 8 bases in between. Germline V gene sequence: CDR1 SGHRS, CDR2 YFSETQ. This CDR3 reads CASSWGVGANVLTF. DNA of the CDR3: TGCGCCAGCAGCTGGGGCGTGGGGGCCAACGTCCTGACTTTC.

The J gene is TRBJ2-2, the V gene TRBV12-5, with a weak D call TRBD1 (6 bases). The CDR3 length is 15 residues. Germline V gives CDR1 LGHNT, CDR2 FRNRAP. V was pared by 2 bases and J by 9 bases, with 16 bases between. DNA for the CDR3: TGTGCTAGTGGTTTGTGGGGACACGCTAAATGGGAGCTGTTTTTT. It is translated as CASGLWGHAKWELFF.